A selection of T cell receptor beta chains follows, all from one sample in a study of cytomegalovirus exposure and HLA in healthy donors. Data came from immunoSEQ multiplex PCR; TCRdb stores just in-frame clones and leaves some out. The table records about 77,000 clones, about 71% of them present only once. The sample was PBMCs. These receptors were collected from a woman in her thirties or forties in good health and CMV-seronegative. CDR3s include the opening cysteine and the closing phenylalanine or tryptophan. A D gene is named only where the DNA matches it firmly. Expanded clones are given a class, and other clones once, few, many or no size at all.

>TRBJ2-5|TRBV9|TRBD2|few
CASSAGGMETQYF
TGTGCCAGCAGCGCGGGGGGGATGGAGACCCAGTACTTC
>TRBJ1-4|TRBV7-8|.|.
CASSFQPGGEKLFF
TGTGCCAGCAGCTTTCAGCCCGGAGGGGAAAAACTGTTTTTT
>TRBJ1-5|TRBV7-2|.|.
CASSLAGGVRQPQHF
TGTGCCAGCAGCTTAGCGGGGGGGGTCCGTCAGCCCCAGCATTTT
>TRBJ1-2|TRBV11-2|TRBD1|once
CASSTDRVRPGYTF
TGTGCCAGCAGCACGGACAGGGTCAGGCCTGGCTACACCTTC
>TRBJ1-2|TRBV19|TRBD1|once
CASSATGPNYGYTF
TGTGCCAGTAGTGCGACAGGGCCTAACTATGGCTACACCTTC
>TRBJ2-7|TRBV19|.|many
CASSMATAVYEQYF
TGTGCCAGTAGTATGGCGACAGCCGTCTACGAGCAGTACTTC
>TRBJ1-2|TRBV4-1|TRBD1|.
CASSSRDRGSGYTF
TGCGCCAGCAGCAGCCGGGACAGGGGATCTGGCTACACCTTC
>TRBJ2-5|TRBV2|TRBD1|.
CASSTPTGRETQYF
TGTGCCAGCAGTACACCGACAGGGCGGGAGACCCAGTACTTC
>TRBJ2-3|TRBV28|TRBD2|many
CASSRTSERTDTQYF
TGTGCCAGCAGCCGGACTAGCGAACGCACAGATACGCAGTATTTT
>TRBJ1-3|TRBV10-3|.|few
CAISESARGGGNTIYF
TGTGCCATCAGTGAGTCGGCCCGGGGGGGCGGAAACACCATATATTTT
>TRBJ2-2|TRBV19|TRBD1|few
CASRGTGENTGELFF
TGTGCCAGTAGAGGGACAGGGGAGAACACCGGGGAGCTGTTTTTT
>TRBJ2-1|TRBV19|.|.
CASSSTRVSIDEQFF
TGTGCCAGTAGTAGCACTAGGGTGTCTATCGATGAGCAGTTCTTC
>TRBJ2-2|TRBV6-1|.|.
CASSTRLATGELFF
TGTGCCAGCAGTACCCGTCTAGCGACCGGGGAGCTGTTTTTT
>TRBJ2-1|TRBV10-3|TRBD2|.
CAIRPGTSGRAGNEQFF
TGTGCCATCAGGCCCGGGACTAGCGGGAGGGCTGGTAATGAGCAGTTCTTC
>TRBJ1-4|TRBV5-1|.|.
CASSRLGGSYEKLFF
TGCGCCAGCAGCCGACTCGGGGGGAGTTATGAAAAACTGTTTTTT